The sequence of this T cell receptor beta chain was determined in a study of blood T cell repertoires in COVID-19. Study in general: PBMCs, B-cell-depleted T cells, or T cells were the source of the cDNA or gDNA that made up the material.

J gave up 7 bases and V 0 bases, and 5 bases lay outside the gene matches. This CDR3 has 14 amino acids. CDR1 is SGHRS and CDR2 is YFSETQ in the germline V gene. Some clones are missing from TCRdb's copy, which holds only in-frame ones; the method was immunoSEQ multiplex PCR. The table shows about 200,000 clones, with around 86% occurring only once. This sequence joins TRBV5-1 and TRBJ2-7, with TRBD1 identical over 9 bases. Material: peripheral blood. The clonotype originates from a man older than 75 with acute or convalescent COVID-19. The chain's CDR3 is CASSLETGGQEQYF. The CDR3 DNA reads TGCGCCAGCAGCTTGGAGACAGGGGGTCAGGAGCAGTACTTC.